Below are 10 T cell receptor beta chains sequenced from a single sample in a study of cytomegalovirus exposure and HLA in healthy donors (dated by TCRdb to the late 2010s). Receptor libraries were prepared by the immunoSEQ multiplex PCR assay. A mixture of 60 forward primers for TCR Vbeta segments and 13 reverse primers for TCR Jbeta segments was used in the multiplex PCR. In its TCRdb copy, this immuneACCESS table keeps in-frame sequences only and misses some clones. Where compared with another copy, unresolved V genes explain less than half of these, and the others have no known cause. The sample table holds about 130,000 clones, of which roughly 74% were seen once. The ten biggest clones cover around 5.5% of the sample. Source material: PBMCs. All receptors derive from a woman aged 50 to 65 in good health and CMV-seropositive.

This chain links TRBV4-3 with TRBJ2-1; TRBD2 might be the D (7 bases). From germline, CDR1 is LGHNA and CDR2 YSLEER. Trimming pared 0 bases from V and 0 bases from J, leaving 18 bases between. The CDR3 has 19 amino acids. The CDR3 spells CASSQERVGRGSSYNEQFF. The CDR3, as DNA: TGCGCCAGCAGCCAAGAGCGGGTAGGGAGGGGGAGCTCCTACAATGAGCAGTTCTTC.

The chain links TRBV30 to TRBJ1-4, with unresolved D. The CDR3 covers 14 residues. V lost 4 bases and J 4 bases, leaving 13 bases between the germline ends. CDR1 and CDR2 from the germline V gene are GTSNPN and SVGIG (reference sequence). CDR3 amino acids: CAWIDRRVNEKLFF. DNA of the CDR3: TGTGCCTGGATCGATCGACGGGTTAATGAAAAACTGTTTTTT. Combining the CDR3 with reference TRBV30 and TRBJ1-4 gives the whole variable domain SQTIHQWPATLVQPVGSPLSLECTVEGTSNPNLYWYRQAAGRGLQLLFYSVGIGQISSEVPQNLSASRPQDRQFILSSKKLLLSDSGFYLCAWIDRRVNEKLFFGSGTQLSVL.

CDR3 amino acids: CSVDRGYTF. In DNA, the CDR3 is TGCAGCGTTGACCGGGGCTACACCTTC. This rearrangement joins TRBV29-1 to TRBJ1-2; D is ambiguous. In germline, CDR1 is SQVTM, CDR2 ANQGSEA. The CDR3 totals 9 residues. Trimming took 3 bases from V and 8 from J, leaving 4 bases between them.

On this clone itself: The sample carries other DNA sequences with the same CDR3. The V call is TRBV9, the J call TRBJ2-5; 14 nucleotides match TRBD2. V lost 0 bases to trimming and J lost 2 bases; unmatched junction nucleotides: 3. The germline V gene has CDR1 SGDLS and CDR2 YYNGEE. The CDR3 spans 17 residues. The CDR3 DNA reads TGTGCCAGCAGCGTAGGACTAGCGGGGGGGACACAAGAGACCCAGTACTTC. Its translation: CASSVGLAGGTQETQYF.

The chain recombines TRBV5-1 with TRBJ2-7, with 7 bases matching TRBD2. Trimming removed 5 bases from V and 6 bases from J; junction bases left unmatched: 8. Germline CDR1 is SGHRS and CDR2 is YFSETQ. The CDR3 spans 13 residues. In DNA form, the CDR3 reads TGCGCCAGCAGTTCACGGGGAGGGTGCGAGCAGTACTTC. Protein sequence: CASSSRGGCEQYF.

This clone showed up just once. The V call is TRBV7-8, the J call TRBJ1-6, with D perhaps matching TRBD1 (6 bases). The CDR3 spans 17 residues. The V gene lost 0 bases and the J gene lost 4 bases, with 13 bases spanning the gap. Germline V gene data show CDR1 as SGHVS and CDR2 as FQNEAQ. CDR3: CASSLATGTRYNSPLHF. CDR3 bases: TGTGCCAGCAGCTTAGCCACCGGGACAAGATATAATTCACCCCTCCACTTT.

The CDR3, as DNA: TGCGCCAGCAGCCTACTCCCAGGGAGCACAGATACGCAGTATTTT. Its protein is CASSLLPGSTDTQYF. The J gene is TRBJ2-3, the V gene TRBV5-1; tentatively, D is TRBD1 (5 bases). Trimming pared 4 bases from V and 0 bases from J, leaving 12 bases between. Germline V gene sequence: CDR1 SGHRS, CDR2 YFSETQ. The length of the CDR3 is 15 residues. Combining the CDR3 with reference TRBV5-1 and TRBJ2-3 gives the whole variable domain KAGVTQTPRYLIKTRGQQVTLSCSPISGHRSVSWYQQTPGQGLQFLFEYFSETQRNKGNFPGRFSGRQFSNSRSEMNVSTLELGDSALYLCASSLLPGSTDTQYFGPGTRLTVL.

This clone was counted many times. The V gene is TRBV4-3, the J gene TRBJ2-3; the match to TRBD2 covers 9 bases. This CDR3 is built from 16 residues. With 1 base clipped from V and 6 bases from J, the junction kept 8 bases outside the gene matches. The germline V gene has CDR1 LGHNA and CDR2 YSLEER. CDR3 nucleotides: TGCGCCAGCAGCCAAGCCCCTAGCGGGGTGGGGGATACGCAGTATTTT. Protein: CASSQAPSGVGDTQYF.

The chain carries TRBV27 and TRBJ2-2, with no clear D. V lost 7 bases and J lost 7, with 10 bases in between. Germline-derived CDR1 and CDR2 are MNHEY and SMNVEV (reference sequence). The CDR3 has 12 residues. The CDR3 loop reads CASNSVSGELFF. CDR3 DNA: TGTGCCAGCAATTCGGTTAGCGGGGAGCTGTTTTTT.

The chain employs TRBV7-2 and TRBJ2-3; 8 positions agree with TRBD1. CDR1 is SGHTA, CDR2 FQGNSA, per germline. J was trimmed by 3 bases and V by 5 bases; bases with no gene match: 10. The CDR3 is 16 residues long. CDR3 sequence reads: CASSPRTGLITDTQYF. Here the CDR3 DNA reads TGTGCCAGCAGCCCCCGGACAGGGTTGATAACAGATACGCAGTATTTT.